These 25 T cell receptor beta chains came from one sample sequenced in a study of monozygotic twins with inflammatory bowel disease. TCRdb reprocessed the 5' RACE reads; each CDR3 protein has one entry and no DNA is given. The table lists approximately 150,000 distinct CDR3 sequences. The sequencing sample was made of blood. Receptors were obtained from a human donor with ulcerative colitis or Crohn's disease, or a healthy co-twin of an affected twin (not recorded which).

The chain links TRBV10-3 to TRBJ1-1; no DNA is available, so the TRBD1 call from TCRdb remains unchecked. The CDR3 consists of 13 residues. Looked up from germline, CDR1 is ENHRY and CDR2 is SYGVKD. The CDR3 here is CAISDTGNTEAFF.

The chain couples TRBV10-3 to TRBJ2-7; TCRdb gives TRBD1 as the D gene, but with no DNA this cannot be confirmed. The germline V gene has CDR1 ENHRY and CDR2 SYGVKD. The CDR3 has 15 residues. The CDR3 is CAISEGQGDRYEQYF.

The chain recombines TRBV10-3 with TRBJ2-7; TCRdb's assignment of TRBD1 cannot be checked, as there is no DNA. The CDR3 is made up of 15 amino acids. CDR1 is ENHRY, CDR2 SYGVKD, per germline. CDR3 amino acids: CASGQGTPRTYEQYF.

The rearrangement links TRBV7-2 to TRBJ2-7; TCRdb's D gene call, TRBD1, goes unchecked for lack of DNA. CDR3 size: 13 residues. Germline loops: CDR1 SGHTA, CDR2 FQGNSA. The CDR3 sequence: CASSLVLGGEQYF.

V and J are TRBV15 and TRBJ1-2; the TCRdb call, TRBD1, lacks DNA for checking. The CDR3 has 14 amino acids. In germline, CDR1 is LNHNV, CDR2 YYDKDF (reference sequence). The CDR3: CATSRQGDVGGYTF.

The genes are TRBV19 and TRBJ2-7; TCRdb's D call of TRBD1 is untestable without DNA. Germline V gene lookup returns CDR1 LNHDA and CDR2 SQIVND (reference sequence). CDR3 length: 13 residues. The CDR3 loop reads CASSMGASYEQYF.

This rearrangement joins TRBV19 to TRBJ2-1; the TRBD1 assignment by TCRdb is unverifiable without DNA. This CDR3 has 16 amino acids. Germline loops: CDR1 LNHDA, CDR2 SQIVND (reference sequence). This CDR3 reads CASSVPTGRAYNEQFF.

This chain joins TRBV6-2 or TRBV6-3 and TRBJ2-5; the TCRdb D gene call, TRBD2, has no DNA to confirm it. The CDR3 contains 15 residues. Germline CDR1 and CDR2: MNHEY and SVGEGT. CDR3 amino acids: CATGLAGAGQETQYF.

This sequence joins TRBV5-1 and TRBJ2-2; TCRdb gives TRBD2 as the D gene, but with no DNA this cannot be confirmed. CDR1 and CDR2 (germline): SGHRS, YFSETQ. This CDR3 comprises 16 residues. The CDR3 region is CASSSQIAGYTGELFF.

This chain joins TRBV7-2 and TRBJ2-7; as DNA is missing, the TRBD1 call by TCRdb cannot be tested. The CDR3 length is 15 residues. Germline loops: CDR1 SGHTA, CDR2 FQGNSA. CDR3 sequence reads: CASSLAGGGTYEQYF.

This sequence joins TRBV5-1 and TRBJ2-2; TCRdb outputs TRBD2, but without DNA this stays unchecked. CDR3 length: 17 residues. CDR1 is SGHRS, CDR2 YFSETQ, per germline. This CDR3 is CASSSGLAGSNTGELFF. Full variable domain (outside the CDR3, taken from reference TRBV5-1 and TRBJ2-2): KAGVTQTPRYLIKTRGQQVTLSCSPISGHRSVSWYQQTPGQGLQFLFEYFSETQRNKGNFPGRFSGRQFSNSRSEMNVSTLELGDSALYLCASSSGLAGSNTGELFFGEGSRLTVL.

The J gene is TRBJ2-5, the V gene TRBV6-1; without DNA, the TCRdb call of TRBD1 cannot be checked. The CDR3 is 15 residues long. Germline V gene sequence: CDR1 MNHNS, CDR2 SASEGT. CDR3 residues: CASSRDRGRRETQYF.

The chain uses TRBV7-9 and TRBJ2-1. This CDR3 has 12 amino acids. In germline, CDR1 is SEHNR, CDR2 FQNEAQ (reference sequence). The CDR3 spells CASSSWVNEQFF.

The CDR3: CASGGLHNEQFF. V usage is TRBV11-3 and J usage is TRBJ2-1; TCRdb outputs TRBD2, but without DNA this stays unchecked. The length of the CDR3 is 12 residues. Germline lookup yields CDR1 SGHNT and CDR2 YENEEA.

The CDR3 sequence: CASSFTGADTEAFF. V gene TRBV3-1 combines with J gene TRBJ1-1; TCRdb lists TRBD1, though no DNA is available to test this call. The CDR3 is made up of 14 amino acids. CDR1 is LGHDT, CDR2 YNNKEL, per germline (reference sequence).

The V call is TRBV2, the J call TRBJ2-1; the TRBD2 assignment by TCRdb is unverifiable without DNA. This CDR3 spans 13 amino acids. Looked up from germline, CDR1 is SNHLY and CDR2 is FYNNEI. The CDR3: CAGLAGEGNEQFF.

The chain couples TRBV5-1 to TRBJ2-3; TCRdb outputs TRBD1, but without DNA this stays unchecked. CDR3 length equals 14 residues. Germline V gene data show CDR1 as SGHRS and CDR2 as YFSETQ. CDR3 region: CASTRGGSTDTQYF.

The chain links TRBV5-6 to TRBJ1-2; the D call from TCRdb, TRBD1, cannot be confirmed without DNA. Per the germline V gene, CDR1 is SGHDT and CDR2 is YYEEEE. CDR3 size: 14 residues. CDR3 sequence reads: CASSLGQNFYGYTF. The complete variable domain, with remaining parts taken from reference TRBV5-6 and TRBJ1-2, reads DAGVTQSPTHLIKTRGQQVTLRCSPKSGHDTVSWYQQALGQGPQFIFQYYEEEERQRGNFPDRFSGHQFPNYSSELNVNALLLGDSALYLCASSLGQNFYGYTFGSGTRLTVV.

The chain carries TRBV5-1 and TRBJ2-5; lacking DNA, the TRBD1 call made by TCRdb goes unchecked. Germline V lookup: CDR1 SGHRS, CDR2 YFSETQ. CDR3 size: 16 residues. CDR3 sequence: CASSLAGTGAQETQYF.

The rearrangement links TRBV5-6 to TRBJ1-5; TCRdb outputs TRBD1, but without DNA this stays unchecked. Germline values: CDR1 SGHDT, CDR2 YYEEEE. This CDR3 is 15 amino acids long. The CDR3 spells CASSLGAQGNQPQHF.

The chain couples TRBV15 to TRBJ2-7. Germline V gives CDR1 LNHNV, CDR2 YYDKDF (reference sequence). This CDR3 is built from 15 residues. The CDR3 is CATSRDRTERYEQYF. The full variable domain, with the rest looked up from reference TRBV15 and TRBJ2-7, is DAMVIQNPRYQVTQFGKPVTLSCSQTLNHNVMYWYQQKSSQAPKLLFHYYDKDFNNEADTPDNFQSRRPNTSFCFLDIRSPGLGDTAMYLCATSRDRTERYEQYFGPGTRLTVT.

This CDR3 reads CASSLAGGGSYNEQFF. The chain couples TRBV7-2 to TRBJ2-1; TCRdb's D call, TRBD2, is unchecked because there is no DNA. The CDR3 covers 16 residues. CDR1 and CDR2 (germline): SGHTA, FQGNSA.

The chain links TRBV20-1 to TRBJ2-1; TCRdb picks TRBD1, but there is no DNA to check that call. CDR3 length: 15 amino acids. Germline-derived CDR1 and CDR2 are DFQATT and SNEGSKA (reference sequence). CDR3 residues: CSARNSGQGINEQFF.

The V and J genes are TRBV6-5 and TRBJ2-7; without DNA, the TCRdb call of TRBD1 cannot be checked. The CDR3 contains 16 residues. Germline V gene sequence: CDR1 MNHEY, CDR2 SVGAGI. The CDR3 spells CASSYPGQGKGNEQYF.

This chain uses TRBV27 with TRBJ2-2; lacking DNA, the TRBD2 call made by TCRdb goes unchecked. In germline, CDR1 is MNHEY, CDR2 SMNVEV (reference sequence). The CDR3 is 16 residues long. CDR3 loop: CASRQTSGGAGGELFF.